This TCR beta chain was captured in a study of T-cell reconstitution after alpha-beta-depleted transplantation in children. General study findings and limits: Expanded graft clones numbering several hundred reportedly gave rise to alpha-beta T cells about two months after transplant. Day-60 TCRbeta diversity that was high in some patients was derived from surviving recipient T cells and thymic progenitors.

As it was prepared, the TCRbeta library received unique molecular identifiers. TCRdb independently ran MiXCR on the PCR reads; one entry per CDR3 protein. The sample holds 670,000 or so distinct CDR3 sequences, roughly 13% seen once. Trimming left V 5 bases short and J 4 bases short, with 10 bases between. The CDR3 runs to 13 residues. This clonotype turned up a few times. Its antigen is not known. This clonotype was sampled from a girl aged 2 to 10 with congenital amegakaryocytic thrombocytopenia, due to receive a stem cell transplant. This chain connects TRBV12-3 or TRBV12-4 to TRBJ2-3; tentative D call: TRBD2 (6 bases). The source was PBMCs, collected before TCRalphabeta/CD19-depleted stem cell transplant. The CDR3 spells CASSPGTSDTQYF. The CDR3 DNA follows: TGTGCCAGCAGTCCCGGGACTTCAGATACGCAGTATTTT.